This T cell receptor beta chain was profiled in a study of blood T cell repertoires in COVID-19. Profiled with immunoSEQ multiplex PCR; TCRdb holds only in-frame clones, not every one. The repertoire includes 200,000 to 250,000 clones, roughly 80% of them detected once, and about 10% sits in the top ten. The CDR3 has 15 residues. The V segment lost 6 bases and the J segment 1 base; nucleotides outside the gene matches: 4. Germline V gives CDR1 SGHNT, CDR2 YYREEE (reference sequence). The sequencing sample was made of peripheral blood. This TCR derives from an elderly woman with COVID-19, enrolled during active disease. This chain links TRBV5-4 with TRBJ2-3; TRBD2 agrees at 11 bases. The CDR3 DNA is TGTGCCAGCACCCTAGCGGGGGGCCGCACAGATACGCAGTATTTT. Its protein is CASTLAGGRTDTQYF.